Listed below are T cell receptor beta chains from one sample, sequenced in a study of shared clonotypes between healthy human individuals. Assay used: immunoSEQ multiplex PCR; TCRdb lists only in-frame clones, some missing. Of 2,500,000 or so clones listed, roughly nine tenths are singletons. Material: naive CD4+ T cells sorted from blood. The receptors originated from a man in his late teens or twenties in good health. The CDR3 runs from the conserved cysteine through the conserved F or W. The D gene is left open where the match is weak. Some rows mark clone size as missing; the rest say once, few, many or name a class of expanded clone.

J gene | D gene | V gene | clone size | CDR3 DNA | CDR3 protein
TRBJ1-1 | . | TRBV5-6 | . | TGTGCCAGCAGCTTGGGTTACCTTGAAGCTTTCTTT | CASSLGYLEAFF
TRBJ1-3 | . | TRBV2 | . | TGTGCCAGCAGTGTAAGTCGGTCCACCTTCTCTGGAAACACCATATATTTT | CASSVSRSTFSGNTIYF
TRBJ2-1 | TRBD2 | TRBV5-6 | . | TGTGCCAGCCTTGGAGGCGGGGGCTACAATGAGCAGTTCTTC | CASLGGGGYNEQFF
TRBJ1-6 | TRBD1 | TRBV4-1 | . | TGCGCCAGCAGCCAGACCACAGGGGGCGGCAGCTCCTATAATTCACCCCTCCACTTT | CASSQTTGGGSSYNSPLHF
TRBJ2-1 | . | TRBV7-2 | once | TGTGCCAGCAGCTGGTACGACAGAAACAATGAGCAGTTCTTC | CASSWYDRNNEQFF
TRBJ2-4 | . | TRBV1 | . | TGCACCAGCGGCCCGGGGACTCCGCGGAGAGACATTCAGTACTTC | CTSGPGTPRRDIQYF
TRBJ1-1 | . | TRBV2 | . | TGTGCCAGCAGTTCAGATATGAACACTGAAGCTTTCTTT | CASSSDMNTEAFF
TRBJ2-2 | . | TRBV7-2 | . | TGTGCCAGCAGCGAGACTCCCAAACGGACCGGGGAGCTGTTTTTT | CASSETPKRTGELFF
TRBJ2-1 | . | TRBV12-5 | . | TGTGCTAGTGCCCCTCTCGGTTGGGGGCCAACCTACAATGAGCAGTTCTTC | CASAPLGWGPTYNEQFF
TRBJ1-4 | TRBD1 | TRBV18 | . | TGTGCCAGCTCACTCGGGACAGAAGGAGGAAAACTGTTTTTT | CASSLGTEGGKLFF
TRBJ2-1 | TRBD2 | TRBV4-3 | . | TGCGCCAGCAGCCGGAGACTAGCGTTCACTACAAGCTCCTACAATGAGCAGTTCTTC | CASSRRLAFTTSSYNEQFF
TRBJ1-1 | TRBD1 | TRBV11-2 | . | TGTGCCAGCAGCGGACGGATGACAGGGGGCGGTGAAGCTTTCTTT | CASSGRMTGGGEAFF
TRBJ2-3 | . | TRBV7-2 | . | TGTGCCAGCAGCTTAAGTTGGGTAGATACGCAGTATTTT | CASSLSWVDTQYF
TRBJ2-3 | . | TRBV9 | . | TGTGCCAGCAGCGTAGACCCCACGGAAACAGATACGCAGTATTTT | CASSVDPTETDTQYF
TRBJ1-1 | . | TRBV7-9 | . | TGTGCCAGCAGCCGGAACTACACTGAAGCTTTCTTT | CASSRNYTEAFF
TRBJ1-4 | . | TRBV18 | . | TGTGCCAGCTCACCGTCCCGGGACATGAATGAAAAACTGTTTTTT | CASSPSRDMNEKLFF
TRBJ2-7 | . | TRBV6-1 | . | TGTGCCAGCAGTACTATGGGCCTTAACTACGAGCAGTACTTC | CASSTMGLNYEQYF
TRBJ1-3 | . | TRBV11-2 | . | TGTGCCAGCAGCCCCATCCGCCACCCCCGGTCGGCGTCTGGAAACACCATATATTTT | CASSPIRHPRSASGNTIYF
TRBJ2-1 | . | TRBV5-4 | . | TGTGCCAGCAGCTTCCCGTCATACAATGAGCAGTTCTTC | CASSFPSYNEQFF
TRBJ2-5 | TRBD1 | TRBV5-4 | . | TGTGCCAGCAGCTTGCGGGGGACAGGGGGGGAGACCCAGTACTTC | CASSLRGTGGETQYF
TRBJ2-2 | . | TRBV19 | . | TGTGCCAGTATAGTGAGCGGGCTAAACACCGGGGAGCTGTTTTTT | CASIVSGLNTGELFF
TRBJ1-2 | . | TRBV30 | . | TGTGCCTGGAGTCCGGGACCACGAGGTGGCTACACCTTC | CAWSPGPRGGYTF
TRBJ1-4 | TRBD1 | TRBV28 | . | TGTGCCAGCAGTCCTAGGGACAGGGGACCAGAAAAACTGTTTTTT | CASSPRDRGPEKLFF
TRBJ2-6 | . | TRBV4-1 | . | TGCGCCAGCAGCCAAGATATTCGGTATGGGTTGTACTCTGGGGCCAACGTCCTGACTTTC | CASSQDIRYGLYSGANVLTF
TRBJ1-2 | TRBD1 | TRBV6-5 | . | TGTGCCAGCAGTTACCGAACAGGGGCCAACTATGGCTACACCTTC | CASSYRTGANYGYTF
TRBJ2-7 | . | TRBV7-2 | . | TGTGCCAGCAGCTTATTCCAGGGCCAAGGGGAGCAGTACTTC | CASSLFQGQGEQYF
TRBJ1-1 | . | TRBV7-9 | . | TGTGCCCCGGGGGGAGGGGGAATGGCTGAAGCTTTCTTT | CAPGGGGMAEAFF
TRBJ2-1 | . | TRBV10-3 | . | TGTGCCATCAGTGAATCGGGTGAGCAGTTCTTC | CAISESGEQFF
TRBJ1-1 | . | TRBV5-1 | . | TGCGCCAGCAGCCTTTCGGGACAAATGAACACTGAAGCTTTCTTT | CASSLSGQMNTEAFF
TRBJ1-4 | . | TRBV7-2 | . | TGTGCCAGCAGCCCGGGGGGGGCTGATTTGGTCCAAAAACTGTTTTTT | CASSPGGADLVQKLFF
TRBJ2-3 | . | TRBV7-8 | . | TGTGCCAGCAGCTTAGCCCGGGGGCGGGAAGGGACAGATACGCAGTATTTT | CASSLARGREGTDTQYF
TRBJ2-1 | TRBD2 | TRBV7-9 | . | TGTGCCAGCAGCTTAGGGCCAGCGGGAAGCTCCTACAATGAGCAGTTCTTC | CASSLGPAGSSYNEQFF
TRBJ1-2 | . | TRBV7-8 | . | TGTGCCAGCAGCTCGACAGAGTTCTATGGCTACACCTTC | CASSSTEFYGYTF
TRBJ2-7 | . | TRBV6-5 | . | TGTGCCAGCAGTTACAGAGGGAGCTCCTACGAGCAGTACTTC | CASSYRGSSYEQYF
TRBJ1-1 | . | TRBV28 | . | TGTGCCAGCAGTCCCTCACGAAGGGCACCCACTGAAGCTTTCTTT | CASSPSRRAPTEAFF
TRBJ2-4 | . | TRBV18 | . | TGTGCCAGCTCACCGAGGAGGGCTGATGGGGCCAAAAACATTCAGTACTTC | CASSPRRADGAKNIQYF
TRBJ2-3 | TRBD2 | TRBV5-1 | once | TGCGCCAGCAGCCCTGGGAGGGCTTGGGATACGCAGTATTTT | CASSPGRAWDTQYF
TRBJ2-3 | TRBD2 | TRBV7-2 | . | TGTGCCAGCAGCTTATATGCGTCTAGCGGGGCAAATACGCAGTATTTT | CASSLYASSGANTQYF
TRBJ2-6 | TRBD1 | TRBV4-3 | . | TGCGCCAGCAGCCAATCGATCCCGGGACAGGTCTCTGGGGCCAACGTCCTGACTTTC | CASSQSIPGQVSGANVLTF
TRBJ1-2 | . | TRBV5-4 | . | TGTGCCAGCAGCTTGGAAGGGTGGGGAAGGAAGGAAGGGGCCGGCGGCTACACCTTC | CASSLEGWGRKEGAGGYTF
TRBJ1-5 | TRBD1 | TRBV19 | . | TGTGCCAGTAGTGCAACCCGGGACAGGGGGCCTGGCAATCAGCCCCAGCATTTT | CASSATRDRGPGNQPQHF
TRBJ1-1 | . | TRBV5-1 | few | TGCGCCAGCAGCACGGCTGGACGGGACACTGAAGCTTTCTTT | CASSTAGRDTEAFF
TRBJ2-7 | . | TRBV5-4 | . | TGTGCCAGCAGCTTTCAAGGGAGCGGCTACGAGCAGTACTTC | CASSFQGSGYEQYF
TRBJ1-6 | TRBD1 | TRBV9 | . | TGTGCCAGCAGCGGTCAGGGGGCAGGTTCACCCCTCCACTTT | CASSGQGAGSPLHF
TRBJ1-2 | TRBD1 | TRBV9 | once | TGTGCCAGCAGCGTAGCTACAGGACAGGGGCAAGGCTACACCTTC | CASSVATGQGQGYTF
TRBJ1-5 | . | TRBV18 | . | TGTGCCAGCTCACAGGATGGCAATCAGCCCCAGCATTTT | CASSQDGNQPQHF
TRBJ1-1 | TRBD1 | TRBV19 | . | TGTGCCAGTAGTACTCGGACAGGAGAAGCTTTCTTT | CASSTRTGEAFF
TRBJ2-7 | . | TRBV27 | . | TGTGCCAGCAGCTACGTGGGGCGCGAGCAGTACTTC | CASSYVGREQYF
TRBJ2-5 | . | TRBV7-9 | . | TGTGCCAGCAGCTCGGGAAAACAAGAGACCCAGTACTTC | CASSSGKQETQYF
TRBJ1-1 | . | TRBV7-2 | . | TGTGCCAGCAGCTTAGTGGGGGGGCAGACTGAAGCTTTCTTT | CASSLVGGQTEAFF
TRBJ2-7 | . | TRBV27 | . | TGTGCCAGCAGGTTTGCGGGGTCAACTGGGGAGCAGTACTTC | CASRFAGSTGEQYF
TRBJ2-2 | . | TRBV28 | . | TGTGCCAGCAGTTTTGACTTCGGGGAGCTGTTTTTT | CASSFDFGELFF
TRBJ2-3 | . | TRBV7-2 | . | TGTGCCAGCAGCTCCCTATCGCCCCTAGAAGAAACTCCGCGGGATACGCAGTATTTT | CASSSLSPLEETPRDTQYF
TRBJ1-2 | . | TRBV7-9 | . | TGTGCCAGCAGCTTTAGCCACGGAGGCTACACCTTC | CASSFSHGGYTF
TRBJ2-7 | . | TRBV29-1 | . | TGCAGCGTGGGACGGAGAGACTACGAGCAGTACTTC | CSVGRRDYEQYF
TRBJ2-1 | . | TRBV10-3 | . | TGTGCCATCAGTGATTTAGCGGATGAGCAGTTCTTC | CAISDLADEQFF
TRBJ2-7 | TRBD1 | TRBV5-1 | . | TGCGCCAGCAGCTTGGCGCAAGGGACAGGAGAAACCTACGAGCAGTACTTC | CASSLAQGTGETYEQYF
TRBJ2-1 | TRBD2 | TRBV28 | . | TGTGCCAGCAACTCAGGCGGGAGCTCCTACAATGAGCAGTTCTTC | CASNSGGSSYNEQFF
TRBJ1-2 | . | TRBV30 | . | TGTGCCTGGAGTCCGGACGGATATGGCTACACCTTC | CAWSPDGYGYTF